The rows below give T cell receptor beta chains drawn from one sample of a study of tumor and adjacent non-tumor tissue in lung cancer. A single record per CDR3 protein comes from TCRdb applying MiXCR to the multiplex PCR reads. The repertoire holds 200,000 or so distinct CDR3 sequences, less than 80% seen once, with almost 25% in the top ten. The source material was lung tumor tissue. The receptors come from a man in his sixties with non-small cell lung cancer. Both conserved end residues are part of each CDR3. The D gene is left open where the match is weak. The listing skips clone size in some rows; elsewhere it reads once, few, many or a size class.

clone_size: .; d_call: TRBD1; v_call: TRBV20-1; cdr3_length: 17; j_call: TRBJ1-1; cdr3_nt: TGCAGTGTAACGGAAATGGGCAGGGGGCTGGGGAGCACTGAAGCTTTCTTT; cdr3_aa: CSVTEMGRGLGSTEAFF
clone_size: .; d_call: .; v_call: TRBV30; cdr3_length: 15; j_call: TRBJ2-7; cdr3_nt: TGTGCCTGGACCGGGACCCATCGCCAAACCTACGAGCGGTACTTC; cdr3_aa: CAWTGTHRQTYERYF
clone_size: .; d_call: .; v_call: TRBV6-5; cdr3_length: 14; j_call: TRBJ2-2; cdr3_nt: TGTGCCAGCAGTTACTTACCGACGTCCGAGGATCTGTTTTTT; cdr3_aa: CASSYLPTSEDLFF
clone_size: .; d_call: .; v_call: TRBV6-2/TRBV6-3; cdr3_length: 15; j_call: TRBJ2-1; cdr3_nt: TGTGCCAGCCGAATGTCTAGCGCCCAGACGAATGAGCAGTTCTTC; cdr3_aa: CASRMSSAQTNEQFF
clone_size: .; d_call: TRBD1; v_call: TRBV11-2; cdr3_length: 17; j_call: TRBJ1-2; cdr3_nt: TGTGCCAGCAGCTTTGTCGGGACAGCCTCCCTTAGCTATGGCTACACCTTC; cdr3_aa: CASSFVGTASLSYGYTF
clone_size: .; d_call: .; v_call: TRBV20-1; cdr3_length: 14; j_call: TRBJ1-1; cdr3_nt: TGCAATGCTAGAGGCGGTTCGAGTATGGGTGAAGCTATCTTT; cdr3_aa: CNARGGSSMGEAIF
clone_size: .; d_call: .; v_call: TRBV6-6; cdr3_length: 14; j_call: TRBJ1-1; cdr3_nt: TGTGCCAGCAGTTACGGAGGGGCAGACACTGAAGCTTTCTTT; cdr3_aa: CASSYGGADTEAFF
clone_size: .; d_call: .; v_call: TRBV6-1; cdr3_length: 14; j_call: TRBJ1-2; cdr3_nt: TGTGCCAGCAGTGAAGTGTTGAAAGGGCCTGGCTACGCCTTC; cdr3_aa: CASSEVLKGPGYAF
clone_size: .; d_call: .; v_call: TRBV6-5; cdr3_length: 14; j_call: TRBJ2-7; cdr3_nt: TGTGCCAGCAGACTCAGCGAGAACTCCTACGAGCAGTATTTC; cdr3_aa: CASRLSENSYEQYF
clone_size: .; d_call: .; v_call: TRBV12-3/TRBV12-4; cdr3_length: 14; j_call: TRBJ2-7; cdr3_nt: TGTGCCAGCAGTACCGGACAGAGTACCTACGAGCAGTACTTC; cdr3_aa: CASSTGQSTYEQYF
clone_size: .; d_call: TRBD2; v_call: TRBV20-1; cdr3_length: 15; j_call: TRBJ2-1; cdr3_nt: TGCAGTGTATTAACTAGCGGGAGGGCCTACAATGAGCAGTTCTTC; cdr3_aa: CSVLTSGRAYNEQFF
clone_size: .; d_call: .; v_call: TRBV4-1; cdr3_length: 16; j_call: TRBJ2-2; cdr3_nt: TGCGCTAGCAGCCAAGTTCCTGGGGCGAACAACGGGGAGCTGTTTTTT; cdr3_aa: CASSQVPGANNGELFF
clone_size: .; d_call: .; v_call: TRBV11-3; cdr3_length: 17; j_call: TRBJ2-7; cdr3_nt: TGTGCCAGCAGTTTAGATGTGGGATTTTCCGGAACCTACGATCAGTACTTC; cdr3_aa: CASSLDVGFSGTYDQYF
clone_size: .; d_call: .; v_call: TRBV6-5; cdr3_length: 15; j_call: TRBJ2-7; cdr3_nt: TGTGCCCGCGGCAATGGGGGAGTCAATCGCTACGTGCAGTACTTC; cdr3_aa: CARGNGGVNRYVQYF
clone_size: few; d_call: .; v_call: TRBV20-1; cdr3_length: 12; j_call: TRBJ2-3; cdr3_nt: TGCAGTGCCGCGGACTTCTCAGATACGCAGTATTTT; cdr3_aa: CSAADFSDTQYF
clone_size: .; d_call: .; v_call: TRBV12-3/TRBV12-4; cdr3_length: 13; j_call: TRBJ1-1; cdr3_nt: TGTGCTAGCAGTTTAGGGGGTGAGCTTGAAGCTTTCTTT; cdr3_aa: CASSLGGELEAFF